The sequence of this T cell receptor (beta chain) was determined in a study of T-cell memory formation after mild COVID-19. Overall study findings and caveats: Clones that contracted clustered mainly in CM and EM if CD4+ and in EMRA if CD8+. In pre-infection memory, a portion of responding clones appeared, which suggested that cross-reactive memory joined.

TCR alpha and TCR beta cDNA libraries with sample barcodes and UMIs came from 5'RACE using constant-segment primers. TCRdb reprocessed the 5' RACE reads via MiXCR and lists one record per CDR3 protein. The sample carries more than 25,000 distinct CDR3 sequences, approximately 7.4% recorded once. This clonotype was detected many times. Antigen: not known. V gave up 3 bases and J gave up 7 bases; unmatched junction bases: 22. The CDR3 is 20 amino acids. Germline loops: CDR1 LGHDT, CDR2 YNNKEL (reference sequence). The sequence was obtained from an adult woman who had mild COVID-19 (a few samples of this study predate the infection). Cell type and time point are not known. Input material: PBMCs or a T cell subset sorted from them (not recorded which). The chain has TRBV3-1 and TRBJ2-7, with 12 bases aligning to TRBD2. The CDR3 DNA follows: TGTGCCAGCAGCCACTCGACGACTAGCGGGAGAAGGGCCCTTAGAAGGGAGCAGTACTTC. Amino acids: CASSHSTTSGRRALRREQYF.